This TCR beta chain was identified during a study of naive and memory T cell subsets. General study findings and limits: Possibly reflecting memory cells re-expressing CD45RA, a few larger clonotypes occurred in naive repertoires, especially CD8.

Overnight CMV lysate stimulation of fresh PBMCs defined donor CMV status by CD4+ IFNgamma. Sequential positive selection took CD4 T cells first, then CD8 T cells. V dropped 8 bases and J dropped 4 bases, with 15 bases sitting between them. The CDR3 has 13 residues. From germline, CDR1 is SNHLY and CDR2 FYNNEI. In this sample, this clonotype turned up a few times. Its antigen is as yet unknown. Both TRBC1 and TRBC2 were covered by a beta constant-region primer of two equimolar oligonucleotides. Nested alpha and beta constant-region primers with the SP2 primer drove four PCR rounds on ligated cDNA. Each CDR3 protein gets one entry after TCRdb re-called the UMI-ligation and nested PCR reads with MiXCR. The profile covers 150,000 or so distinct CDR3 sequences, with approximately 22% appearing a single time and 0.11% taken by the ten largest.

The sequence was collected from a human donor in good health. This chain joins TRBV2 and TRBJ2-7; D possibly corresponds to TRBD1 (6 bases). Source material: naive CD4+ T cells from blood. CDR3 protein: CASLRDTDYEQYF. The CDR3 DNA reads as TGTGCCAGCCTCCGGGACACAGATTACGAGCAGTACTTC.